Following are 17 T cell receptor beta chains from one sample sequenced in a study of T cells after somatic rescue of genetic block. TCRdb's copy holds only in-frame clones and misses some; the assay was immunoSEQ multiplex PCR. The sample has more than 70,000 clones, 90% seen once. Sequenced: peripheral blood mononuclear cells (PBMCs). These receptors were taken from a woman in her late teens or twenties.

The chain employs TRBV7-9 and TRBJ2-1; unclear D gene. Deletions cut 7 bases from V and 7 bases from J, with 17 bases between. Germline CDR1 SEHNR, CDR2 FQNEAQ (reference sequence). The length of the CDR3 is 14 residues. The CDR3 is CASTPWHFMNEQFF. The DNA for the CDR3 is TGTGCCAGCACCCCTTGGCATTTCATGAATGAGCAGTTCTTC.

The rearrangement uses TRBV9 and TRBJ1-2; D unresolved. From germline, CDR1 is SGDLS and CDR2 YYNGEE. There are 12 residues in the CDR3. V lost 4 bases to trimming and J lost 7 bases, with 11 bases between them. The CDR3 sequence: CASSLQRGGYTF. The CDR3, as DNA: TGTGCCAGCAGCCTCCAGCGGGGTGGCTACACCTTC.

The V call is TRBV4-3, the J call TRBJ2-2, with 10 bases fitting TRBD2. This CDR3 spans 16 amino acids. The germline gives CDR1 LGHNA, CDR2 YSLEER. J gave up 7 bases and V 3 bases, and 8 bases lay outside the gene matches. This chain's CDR3 is CASSQYLAGAGGELFF. The CDR3, as DNA: TGCGCCAGCAGCCAGTATCTAGCGGGAGCGGGCGGGGAGCTGTTTTTT.

This rearrangement joins TRBV25-1 to TRBJ2-7, with TRBD1 identical over 8 bases. From germline, CDR1 is MGHDK and CDR2 SYGVNS. J was trimmed by 3 bases and V by 1 base; bases with no gene match: 11. The CDR3 is 17 residues long. The chain's CDR3 is CASSESFVTGVSYEQYF. For the CDR3, the DNA is TGTGCCAGCAGTGAATCGTTTGTGACAGGGGTTAGCTACGAGCAGTACTTC.

CDR3 region: CASSFLEGTDTQYF. CDR3 coding DNA: TGTGCCAGCAGTTTCTTGGAGGGGACAGATACGCAGTATTTT. The rearrangement links TRBV27 to TRBJ2-3, with D tentatively TRBD2 (6 bases). CDR1 and CDR2 from the germline V gene are MNHEY and SMNVEV (reference sequence). The CDR3 length is 14 residues. V lost 3 bases and J 3 bases, leaving 10 bases between the germline ends.

This chain joins TRBV19 and TRBJ2-2; D is unresolved. Germline V CDR1 and CDR2: LNHDA, SQIVND (reference sequence). The germline V and J ends were trimmed by 5 bases and 0 bases, with 7 bases remaining between them. This CDR3 contains 14 residues. The CDR3 loop reads CASSFRSNTGELFF. DNA for the CDR3: TGTGCCAGTAGTTTCCGATCGAACACCGGGGAGCTGTTTTTT.

V and J are TRBV5-1 and TRBJ2-3; TRBD2 aligns across 13 bases. Trimming removed 3 bases from V and 2 bases from J; junction bases left unmatched: 12. The CDR3 sequence is 19 residues long. Germline CDR1 SGHRS, CDR2 YFSETQ. CDR3: CASSSGWRGTSGVTDTQYF. The CDR3 DNA sequence: TGCGCCAGCAGCTCGGGTTGGAGGGGGACTAGCGGGGTCACAGATACGCAGTATTTT.

The gene calls are TRBV7-9 and TRBJ2-2; D gene uncertain. CDR1 and CDR2 (germline): SEHNR, FQNEAQ (reference sequence). The CDR3 totals 14 residues. The ends were cut back, 5 bases at V and 5 bases at J, with 12 bases in the middle. CDR3 in amino acids: CASSETSATGELFF. The CDR3 DNA sequence: TGTGCCAGCAGCGAGACCTCAGCTACCGGGGAGCTGTTTTTT.

The CDR3 sequence: CASSLGDRGPYNEQFF. In nucleotides, the CDR3 is TGCGCCAGCAGCTTGGGGGACAGGGGGCCATACAATGAGCAGTTCTTC. V and J are TRBV5-1 and TRBJ2-1, with 12 bases lining up with TRBD1. J lost 4 bases, V lost 0 bases, and 2 bases had no gene match. The germline V gene encodes CDR1 SGHRS and CDR2 YFSETQ. The CDR3 length is 16 residues. Supplemented by reference TRBV5-1 and TRBJ2-1, the full variable domain reads KAGVTQTPRYLIKTRGQQVTLSCSPISGHRSVSWYQQTPGQGLQFLFEYFSETQRNKGNFPGRFSGRQFSNSRSEMNVSTLELGDSALYLCASSLGDRGPYNEQFFGPGTRLTVL.

The chain joins TRBV9 to TRBJ2-7; 9 positions agree with TRBD1. CDR1 is SGDLS and CDR2 is YYNGEE in the germline V gene. This CDR3 is 17 amino acids long. V was pared by 0 bases and J by 2 bases, with 9 bases of the junction left unmatched. CDR3 DNA sequence: TGTGCCAGCAGCGTAGGGGGGACAGGGAAGGCCCCCTACGAGCAGTACTTC. Protein product: CASSVGGTGKAPYEQYF.

The genes are TRBV2 and TRBJ2-2; D call uncertain. V dropped 1 base and J dropped 2 bases, with 8 bases sitting between them. This CDR3 is built from 15 residues. Per germline, CDR1 SNHLY and CDR2 FYNNEI. CDR3 protein: CASSEETSNTGELFF. The DNA of the CDR3 is TGTGCCAGCAGTGAAGAAACATCAAACACCGGGGAGCTGTTTTTT.

The J gene is TRBJ2-3, the V gene TRBV29-1; D unresolved. Germline loops: CDR1 SQVTM, CDR2 ANQGSEA. The CDR3 is made up of 13 amino acids. Deletions cut 4 bases from V and 4 bases from J, with 12 bases between. This CDR3 is CSVVPLGPDTQYF. CDR3 sequence (DNA): TGCAGCGTTGTTCCCCTAGGCCCAGATACGCAGTATTTT.

J is TRBJ1-5 and V is TRBV7-2; D gene unclear. V was cut by 1 base and J by 0 bases, with 10 bases left in between. The CDR3 covers 16 residues. CDR1 SGHTA and CDR2 FQGNSA come from the germline V gene. CDR3 bases: TGTGCCAGCAGCTTAGGAGTGGCGGGTAGCAATCAGCCCCAGCATTTT. This gives the protein CASSLGVAGSNQPQHF. The full variable domain, rest sourced from reference TRBV7-2 and TRBJ1-5, is GAGVSQSPSNKVTEKGKDVELRCDPISGHTALYWYRQSLGQGLEFLIYFQGNSAPDKSGLPSDRFSAERTGGSVSTLTIQRTQQEDSAVYLCASSLGVAGSNQPQHFGDGTRLSIL.

This clone has ten or more counts. J is TRBJ1-1 and V is TRBV5-1; D is possibly TRBD1 (6 bases). V lost 1 base and J lost 4, with 11 bases in between. The germline V gene has CDR1 SGHRS and CDR2 YFSETQ. There are 14 residues in the CDR3. The CDR3 is CASSLTGSGTEAFF. The CDR3 nucleotides are TGCGCCAGCAGCTTGACAGGGAGCGGCACTGAAGCTTTCTTT.

The chain links TRBV2 to TRBJ1-5; maybe TRBD1 (5 bases). Germline V lookup: CDR1 SNHLY, CDR2 FYNNEI. CDR3 length equals 14 residues. Trimming shortened V by 7 bases and J by 6 bases, and 16 bases separated the two germline ends. This CDR3 is CASMGQSQGQPQHF. CDR3 sequence (DNA): TGTGCCAGCATGGGCCAAAGTCAGGGTCAGCCCCAGCATTTT.

V is TRBV5-1 and J is TRBJ2-1; 13 nucleotides line up with TRBD2. Germline V gene sequence: CDR1 SGHRS, CDR2 YFSETQ. V shed 4 bases and J 9 bases; nucleotides not matched to a gene: 4. The CDR3 covers 14 residues. The CDR3 sequence: CASSPGLAGSEQFF. As DNA, the CDR3 is TGCGCCAGCAGCCCGGGACTAGCGGGGTCTGAGCAGTTCTTC. Variable domain in full (rest from reference TRBV5-1 and TRBJ2-1): KAGVTQTPRYLIKTRGQQVTLSCSPISGHRSVSWYQQTPGQGLQFLFEYFSETQRNKGNFPGRFSGRQFSNSRSEMNVSTLELGDSALYLCASSPGLAGSEQFFGPGTRLTVL.

The V gene is TRBV10-3, the J gene TRBJ2-7, with 7 bases identical to TRBD1. Germline CDR1 ENHRY, CDR2 SYGVKD. The CDR3 is made up of 14 amino acids. J was trimmed by 2 bases and V by 11 bases; bases with no gene match: 12. Here the CDR3 reads CAAKSGTEAYEQYF. The DNA for the CDR3 is TGTGCCGCAAAGTCTGGGACAGAGGCCTACGAGCAGTACTTC.